This TCR beta chain was obtained from a study of graft-versus-host responses after intestinal transplantation. Produced via immunoSEQ multiplex PCR; TCRdb's table is partial and in-frame only. The repertoire has about 69,000 clones, roughly 92% of them found once; the top ten carry 6.5% to 8%. Study results and caveats: Association was observed between peak circulating GvH clone levels and early post-transplant HvG declines.

This CDR3 comprises 12 residues. Per the germline V gene, CDR1 is SGHKS and CDR2 is YYEKEE (reference sequence). V lost 4 bases, J lost 5 bases, and 10 bases lay in between. Notes on this clone: Antigen specificity is unknown.

Post-transplant bone marrow came from the posterior iliac crest or another site. The gene calls are TRBV5-5 and TRBJ2-7; D might be TRBD1 (5 bases). The receptor comes from a human patient who received an intestinal transplant, so some T cells may come from the graft donor. The sequencing used bone marrow, collected approximately 700 days after intestinal transplantation. The CDR3 DNA reads TGTGCCAGCAGCCCCGTAGGGGACGAGCAGTACTTC. It encodes CASSPVGDEQYF.